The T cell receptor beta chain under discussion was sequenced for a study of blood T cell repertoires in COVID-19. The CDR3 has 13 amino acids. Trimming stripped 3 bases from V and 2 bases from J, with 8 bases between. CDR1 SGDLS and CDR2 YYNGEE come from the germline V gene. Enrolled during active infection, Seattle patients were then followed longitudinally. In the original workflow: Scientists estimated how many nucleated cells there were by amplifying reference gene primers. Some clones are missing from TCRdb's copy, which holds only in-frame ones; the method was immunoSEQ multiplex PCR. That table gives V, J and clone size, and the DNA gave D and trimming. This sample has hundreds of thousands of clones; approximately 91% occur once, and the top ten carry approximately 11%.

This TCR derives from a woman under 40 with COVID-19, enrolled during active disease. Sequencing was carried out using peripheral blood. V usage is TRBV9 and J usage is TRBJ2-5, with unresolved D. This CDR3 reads CASSGRWQETQYF. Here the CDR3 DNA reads TGTGCCAGCAGCGGTCGGTGGCAAGAGACCCAGTACTTC.